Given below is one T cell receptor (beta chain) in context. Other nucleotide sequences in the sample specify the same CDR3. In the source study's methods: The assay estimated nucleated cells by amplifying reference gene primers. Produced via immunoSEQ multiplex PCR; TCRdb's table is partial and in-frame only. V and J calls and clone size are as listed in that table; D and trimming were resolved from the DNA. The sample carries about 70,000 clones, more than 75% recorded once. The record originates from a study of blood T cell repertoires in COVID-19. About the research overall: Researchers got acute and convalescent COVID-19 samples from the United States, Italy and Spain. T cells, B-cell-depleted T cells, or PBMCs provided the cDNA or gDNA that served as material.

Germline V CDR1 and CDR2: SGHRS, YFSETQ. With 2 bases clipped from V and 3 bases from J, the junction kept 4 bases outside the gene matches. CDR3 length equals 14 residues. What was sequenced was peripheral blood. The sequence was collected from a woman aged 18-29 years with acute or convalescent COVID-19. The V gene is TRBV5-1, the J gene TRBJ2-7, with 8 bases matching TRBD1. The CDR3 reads CASSLRTGSYEQYF. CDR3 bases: TGCGCCAGCAGCTTACGGACAGGGAGCTACGAGCAGTACTTC. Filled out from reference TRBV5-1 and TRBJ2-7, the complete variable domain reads KAGVTQTPRYLIKTRGQQVTLSCSPISGHRSVSWYQQTPGQGLQFLFEYFSETQRNKGNFPGRFSGRQFSNSRSEMNVSTLELGDSALYLCASSLRTGSYEQYFGPGTRLTVT.